This passage covers 6 T cell receptor beta chains from one sample sequenced in a study of blood T cell repertoires in COVID-19. Method: immunoSEQ multiplex PCR; TCRdb's copy keeps in-frame clones and lacks some. The sample includes approximately 61,000 clones, over 75% of them seen just once. Sample: peripheral blood. Receptors were obtained from a man of 80 years or more with active or convalescent COVID-19.

V and J are TRBV29-1 and TRBJ1-2; unclear D gene. The V and J ends lost 4 bases and 0 bases respectively, with 9 bases between them. This CDR3 comprises 13 residues. Germline CDR1 is SQVTM and CDR2 is ANQGSEA. The CDR3 nucleotides read TGCAGCGTTGTGAATGAGGCTAACTATGGCTACACCTTC. Translation gives CSVVNEANYGYTF.

The chain has TRBV18 and TRBJ2-7; D uncertain. The germline V gene has CDR1 KGHSH and CDR2 LQKENI. Trimming left V 2 bases short and J 2 bases short, with 13 bases between. This CDR3 is built from 15 residues. The CDR3 sequence is CASSPFVSGTYEQYF. In DNA form, the CDR3 reads TGTGCCAGCTCACCATTCGTGTCGGGTACCTACGAGCAGTACTTC.

V gene TRBV7-2 combines with J gene TRBJ2-7; 8 bases agree with TRBD2. Germline CDR1 reads SGHTA; CDR2 reads FQGNSA. The V segment lost 5 bases and the J segment 0 bases; nucleotides outside the gene matches: 3. The CDR3 contains 14 residues. The CDR3 protein is CASSRSGSSYEQYF. Written as DNA, the CDR3 is TGTGCCAGCAGCCGCAGCGGGAGCTCCTACGAGCAGTACTTC.

The chain is built from TRBV30 and TRBJ2-2, with 14 bases that match TRBD2. The V and J ends lost 4 bases and 7 bases, in that order; junction bases with no gene match: 8. CDR3 length: 16 amino acids. Germline loops: CDR1 GTSNPN, CDR2 SVGIG (reference sequence). This CDR3 is CAWTPGLAGGGGELFF. The CDR3 region has the DNA TGTGCCTGGACCCCCGGACTAGCGGGAGGTGGCGGGGAGCTGTTTTTT.

Comments on this clone: The junction departs from the called germline gene at one end, perhaps through a read error. The CDR3 region has the DNA TGTGCCAGCAGCGGGACAGCTAAATATGGCTACACCTTC. It yields the protein CASSGTAKYGYTF. This rearrangement joins TRBV12-3 or TRBV12-4 to TRBJ1-2; 7 bases agree with TRBD1. The CDR3 runs 13 residues.

The gene calls are TRBV6-5 and TRBJ1-2; D not certain. The CDR3 runs 14 residues. The germline V gene encodes CDR1 MNHEY and CDR2 SVGAGI. V gave up 0 bases and J gave up 8 bases, with 13 bases separating them. CDR3 sequence (DNA): TGTGCCAGCAGTTACTCGACGTTATCCGGGGGCTACACCTTC. Encoded protein: CASSYSTLSGGYTF.